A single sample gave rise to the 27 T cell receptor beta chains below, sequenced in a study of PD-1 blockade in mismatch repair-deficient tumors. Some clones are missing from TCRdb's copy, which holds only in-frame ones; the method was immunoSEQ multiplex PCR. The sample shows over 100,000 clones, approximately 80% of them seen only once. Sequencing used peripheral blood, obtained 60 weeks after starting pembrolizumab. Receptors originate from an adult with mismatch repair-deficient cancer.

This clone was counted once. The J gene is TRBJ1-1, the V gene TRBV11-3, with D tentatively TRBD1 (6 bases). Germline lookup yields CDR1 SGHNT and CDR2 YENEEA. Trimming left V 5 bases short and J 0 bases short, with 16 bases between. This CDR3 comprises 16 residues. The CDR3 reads CASSPAGQRLNTEAFF. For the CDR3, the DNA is TGTGCCAGCAGCCCGGCCGGACAGCGCCTGAACACTGAAGCTTTCTTT.

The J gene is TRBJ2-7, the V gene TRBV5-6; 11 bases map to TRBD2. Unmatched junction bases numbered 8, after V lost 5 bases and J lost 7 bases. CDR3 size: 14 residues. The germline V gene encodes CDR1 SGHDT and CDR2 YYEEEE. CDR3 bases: TGTGCCAGCAGTTTGACTAGCGGGACCGGTGAGCAGTACTTC. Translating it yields CASSLTSGTGEQYF. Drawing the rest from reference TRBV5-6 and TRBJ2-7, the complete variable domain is DAGVTQSPTHLIKTRGQQVTLRCSPKSGHDTVSWYQQALGQGPQFIFQYYEEEERQRGNFPDRFSGHQFPNYSSELNVNALLLGDSALYLCASSLTSGTGEQYFGPGTRLTVT.

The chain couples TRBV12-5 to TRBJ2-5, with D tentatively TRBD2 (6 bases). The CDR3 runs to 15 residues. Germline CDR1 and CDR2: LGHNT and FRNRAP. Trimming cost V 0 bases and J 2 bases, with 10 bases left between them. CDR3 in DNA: TGTGCTAGTGGTTTGGTACATAGCGGACAAGAGACCCAGTACTTC. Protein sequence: CASGLVHSGQETQYF.

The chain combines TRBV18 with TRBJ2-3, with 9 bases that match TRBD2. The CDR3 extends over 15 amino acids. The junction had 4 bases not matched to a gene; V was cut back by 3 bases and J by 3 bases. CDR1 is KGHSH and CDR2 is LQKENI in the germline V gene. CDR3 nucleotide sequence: TGTGCCAGCTCACCGGGGCTAGCGGGAACAGATACGCAGTATTTT. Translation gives CASSPGLAGTDTQYF.

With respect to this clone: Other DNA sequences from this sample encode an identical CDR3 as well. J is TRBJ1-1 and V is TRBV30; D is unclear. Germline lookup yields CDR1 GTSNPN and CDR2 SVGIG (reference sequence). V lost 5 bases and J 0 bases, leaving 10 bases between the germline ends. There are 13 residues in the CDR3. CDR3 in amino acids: CAWSEGLNTEAFF. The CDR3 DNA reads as TGTGCCTGGTCCGAGGGATTGAACACTGAAGCTTTCTTT.

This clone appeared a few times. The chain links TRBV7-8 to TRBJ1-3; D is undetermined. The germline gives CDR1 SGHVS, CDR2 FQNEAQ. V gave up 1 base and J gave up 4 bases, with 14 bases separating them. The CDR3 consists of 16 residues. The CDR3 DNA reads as TGTGCCAGCAGCTTAGATCCCTCGATCTCCGGAAACACCATATATTTT. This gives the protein CASSLDPSISGNTIYF.

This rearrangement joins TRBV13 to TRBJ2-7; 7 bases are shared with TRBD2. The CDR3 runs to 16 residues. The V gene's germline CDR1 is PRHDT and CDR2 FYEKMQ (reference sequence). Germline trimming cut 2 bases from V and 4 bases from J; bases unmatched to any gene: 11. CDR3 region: CASSLRDGGGRYEQYF. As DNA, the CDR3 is TGTGCCAGCAGCTTACGCGATGGGGGAGGGCGGTACGAGCAGTACTTC.

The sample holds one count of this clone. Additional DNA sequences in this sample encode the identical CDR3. The DNA for the CDR3 is TGCGCCAGCAGCTTGGCGGAGGCTAGCCCCTCCAATGAGCAGTTCTTC. Residues: CASSLAEASPSNEQFF. V gene TRBV5-1 combines with J gene TRBJ2-1; tentatively, D is TRBD2 (5 bases). Trimming took off 0 bases at V and 6 bases at J, with 16 bases between the two ends. This CDR3 contains 16 residues. Germline lookup yields CDR1 SGHRS and CDR2 YFSETQ.

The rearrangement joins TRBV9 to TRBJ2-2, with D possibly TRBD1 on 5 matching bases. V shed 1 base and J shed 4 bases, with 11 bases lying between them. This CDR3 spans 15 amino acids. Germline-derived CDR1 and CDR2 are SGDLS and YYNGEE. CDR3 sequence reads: CASSVIDRSTGELFF. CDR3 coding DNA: TGTGCCAGCAGCGTAATCGACAGAAGCACCGGGGAGCTGTTTTTT.

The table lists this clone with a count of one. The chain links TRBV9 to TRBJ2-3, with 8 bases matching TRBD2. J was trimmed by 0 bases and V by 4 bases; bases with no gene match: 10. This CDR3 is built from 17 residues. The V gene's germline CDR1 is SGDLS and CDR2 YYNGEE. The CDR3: CASSPSGGRSSTDTQYF. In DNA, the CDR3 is TGTGCCAGCAGCCCCAGTGGCGGGAGGTCTAGCACAGATACGCAGTATTTT.

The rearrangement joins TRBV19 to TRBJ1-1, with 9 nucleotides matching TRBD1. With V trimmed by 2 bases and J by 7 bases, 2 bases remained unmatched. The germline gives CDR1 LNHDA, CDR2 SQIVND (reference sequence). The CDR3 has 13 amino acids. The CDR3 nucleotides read TGTGCCAGTAGTATAACAGGGGGCGGTGAAGCTTTCTTT. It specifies CASSITGGGEAFF.

CDR3 sequence: CASSAGLGSADTQYF. CDR3 nucleotide sequence: TGTGCCAGCAGCGCCGGACTAGGGTCCGCAGATACGCAGTATTTT. The genes are TRBV2 and TRBJ2-3; 7 bases align to TRBD2. The CDR3 runs 15 residues. Germline V gene data show CDR1 as SNHLY and CDR2 as FYNNEI. The V and J ends lost 6 bases and 4 bases, in that order; junction bases with no gene match: 10.

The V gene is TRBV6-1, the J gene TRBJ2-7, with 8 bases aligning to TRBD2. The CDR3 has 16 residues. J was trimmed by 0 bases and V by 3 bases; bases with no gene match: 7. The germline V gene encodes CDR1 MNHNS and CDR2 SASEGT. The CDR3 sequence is CASSDGSGASSYEQYF. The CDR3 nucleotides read TGTGCCAGCAGTGACGGTAGCGGGGCAAGCTCCTACGAGCAGTACTTC.

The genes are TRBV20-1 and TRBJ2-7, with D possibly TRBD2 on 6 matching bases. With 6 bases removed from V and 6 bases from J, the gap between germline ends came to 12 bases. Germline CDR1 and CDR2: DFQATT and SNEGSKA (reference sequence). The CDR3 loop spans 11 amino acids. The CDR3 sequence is CSAILAREQYF. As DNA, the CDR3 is TGCAGTGCAATACTAGCCCGCGAGCAGTACTTC.

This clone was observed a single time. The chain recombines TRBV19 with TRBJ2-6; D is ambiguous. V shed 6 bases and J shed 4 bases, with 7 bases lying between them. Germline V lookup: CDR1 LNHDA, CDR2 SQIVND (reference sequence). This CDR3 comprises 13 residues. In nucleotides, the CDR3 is TGTGCCAGTAGCGTCGGCGGGGCCAACGTCCTGACTTTC. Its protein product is CASSVGGANVLTF.

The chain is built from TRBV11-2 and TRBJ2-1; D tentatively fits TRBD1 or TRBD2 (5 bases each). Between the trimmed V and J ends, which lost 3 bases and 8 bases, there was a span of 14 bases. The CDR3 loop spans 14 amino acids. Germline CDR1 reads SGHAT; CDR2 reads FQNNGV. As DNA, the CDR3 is TGTGCCAGCAGCTTGGGGGTTTCATCGGATGAGCAGTTCTTC. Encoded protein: CASSLGVSSDEQFF. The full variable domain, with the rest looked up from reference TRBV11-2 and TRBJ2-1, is EAGVAQSPRYKIIEKRQSVAFWCNPISGHATLYWYQQILGQGPKLLIQFQNNGVVDDSQLPKDRFSAERLKGVDSTLKIQPAKLEDSAVYLCASSLGVSSDEQFFGPGTRLTVL.

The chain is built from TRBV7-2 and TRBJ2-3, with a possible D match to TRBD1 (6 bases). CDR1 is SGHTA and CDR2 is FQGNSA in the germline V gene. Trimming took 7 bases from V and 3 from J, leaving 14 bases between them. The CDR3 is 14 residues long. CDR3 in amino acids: CASTPGQGTDTQYF. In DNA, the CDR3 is TGTGCCAGCACACCAGGGCAGGGGACAGATACGCAGTATTTT.

The CDR3 DNA follows: TGTGCCAGCAGCCAACTAGCGGGAGGGCTCAATGAGCAGTTCTTC. Translation: CASSQLAGGLNEQFF. The J gene is TRBJ2-1, the V gene TRBV4-2; 12 bases match TRBD2. CDR1 is LGHNA and CDR2 is YNFKEQ in the germline V gene. The CDR3 runs to 15 residues. V was pared by 2 bases and J by 6 bases, with 2 bases of the junction left unmatched.

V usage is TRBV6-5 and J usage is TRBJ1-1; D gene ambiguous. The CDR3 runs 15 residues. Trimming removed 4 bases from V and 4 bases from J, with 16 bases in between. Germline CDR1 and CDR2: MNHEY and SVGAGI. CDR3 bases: TGTGCCAGCAGTTCCCAAGTCGGGATTGGCACTGAAGCTTTCTTT. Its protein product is CASSSQVGIGTEAFF.

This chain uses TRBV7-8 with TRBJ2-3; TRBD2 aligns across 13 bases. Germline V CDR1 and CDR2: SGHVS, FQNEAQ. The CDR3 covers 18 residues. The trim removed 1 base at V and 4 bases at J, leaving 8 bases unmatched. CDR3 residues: CASSLGRTSGSTSDTQYF. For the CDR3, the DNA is TGTGCCAGCAGCTTAGGTCGGACTAGCGGGAGCACCTCAGATACGCAGTATTTT.

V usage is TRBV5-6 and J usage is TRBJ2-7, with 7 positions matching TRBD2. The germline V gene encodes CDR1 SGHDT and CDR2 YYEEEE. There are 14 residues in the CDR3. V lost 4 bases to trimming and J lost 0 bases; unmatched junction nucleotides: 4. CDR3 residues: CASSLSGSSYEQYF. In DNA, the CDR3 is TGTGCCAGCAGCCTTAGCGGGTCCTCCTACGAGCAGTACTTC.

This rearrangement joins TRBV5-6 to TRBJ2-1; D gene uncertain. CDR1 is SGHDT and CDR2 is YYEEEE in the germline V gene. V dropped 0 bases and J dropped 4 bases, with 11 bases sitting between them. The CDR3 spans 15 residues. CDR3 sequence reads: CASSLALQLYNEQFF. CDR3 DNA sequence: TGTGCCAGCAGCTTGGCACTTCAACTTTACAATGAGCAGTTCTTC. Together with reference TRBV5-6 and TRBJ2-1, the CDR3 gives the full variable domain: DAGVTQSPTHLIKTRGQQVTLRCSPKSGHDTVSWYQQALGQGPQFIFQYYEEEERQRGNFPDRFSGHQFPNYSSELNVNALLLGDSALYLCASSLALQLYNEQFFGPGTRLTVL.

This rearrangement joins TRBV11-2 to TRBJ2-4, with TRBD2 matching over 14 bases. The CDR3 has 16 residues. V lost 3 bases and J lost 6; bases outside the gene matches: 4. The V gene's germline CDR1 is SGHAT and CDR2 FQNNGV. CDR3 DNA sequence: TGTGCCAGCAGCTTCTCGACTAGCGGGAGGGGAAACATTCAGTACTTC. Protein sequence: CASSFSTSGRGNIQYF.

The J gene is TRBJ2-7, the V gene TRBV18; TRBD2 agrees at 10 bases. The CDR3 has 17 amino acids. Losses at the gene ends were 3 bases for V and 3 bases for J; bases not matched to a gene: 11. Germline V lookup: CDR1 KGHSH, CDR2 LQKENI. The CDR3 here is CASSPTLGGLAVYEQYF. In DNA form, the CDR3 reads TGTGCCAGCTCACCTACCTTAGGAGGACTAGCGGTCTACGAGCAGTACTTC. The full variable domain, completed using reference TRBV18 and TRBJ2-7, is NAGVMQNPRHLVRRRGQEARLRCSPMKGHSHVYWYRQLPEEGLKFMVYLQKENIIDESGMPKERFSAEFPKEGPSILRIQQVVRGDSAAYFCASSPTLGGLAVYEQYFGPGTRLTVT.

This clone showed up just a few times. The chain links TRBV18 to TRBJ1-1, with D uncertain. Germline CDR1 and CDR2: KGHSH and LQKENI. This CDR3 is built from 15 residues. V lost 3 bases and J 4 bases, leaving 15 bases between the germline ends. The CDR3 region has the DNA TGTGCCAGCTCACCTCGGACCGGTGATGTCACTGAAGCTTTCTTT. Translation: CASSPRTGDVTEAFF.

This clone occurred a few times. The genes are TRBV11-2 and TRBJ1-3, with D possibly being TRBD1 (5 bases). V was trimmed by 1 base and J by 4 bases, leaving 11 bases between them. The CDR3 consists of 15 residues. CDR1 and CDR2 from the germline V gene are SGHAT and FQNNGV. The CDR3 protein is CASSLAGSEGNTIYF. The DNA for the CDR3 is TGTGCCAGCAGCTTAGCAGGGTCTGAGGGAAACACCATATATTTT.

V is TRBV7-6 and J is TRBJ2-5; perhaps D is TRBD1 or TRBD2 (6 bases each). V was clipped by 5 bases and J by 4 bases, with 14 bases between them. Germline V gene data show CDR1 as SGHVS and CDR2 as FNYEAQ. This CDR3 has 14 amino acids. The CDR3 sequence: CASSRDGGGETQYF. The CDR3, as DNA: TGTGCCAGCAGCCGAGACGGGGGCGGAGAGACCCAGTACTTC.